This is a list of T cell receptor beta chains from one sample in a study of T-cell reconstitution after alpha-beta-depleted transplantation in children. TCRdb recomputed calls from the PCR reads with MiXCR, one row per CDR3 protein. The profile shows 670,000 or so distinct CDR3 sequences, about an eighth of them singletons. Sample: PBMCs, taken before TCRalphabeta/CD19-depleted stem cell transplant. These TCRs come from a girl aged 2 to 9 with congenital amegakaryocytic thrombocytopenia, due to receive a stem cell transplant. CDR3s include the opening cysteine and the closing phenylalanine or tryptophan. The order of the fields is D gene, J gene, clone size, V gene, CDR3 DNA, CDR3 protein. A D gene is named only where the DNA matches it firmly. Clone sizes are given selectively: once, few, many, or a class where the clone is expanded.

>NA|TRBJ2-2|many|TRBV5-1
TGCGCCAGCAGCTTGGAAGGGCAGGGGAACACCGGGGAGCTGTTTTTT
CASSLEGQGNTGELFF
>TRBD1|TRBJ1-3|few|TRBV7-9
TGTGCCAGCAGCCGACAGGGTAGCTCTGGAAACACCATATATTTT
CASSRQGSSGNTIYF
>TRBD2|TRBJ2-5|few|TRBV20-1
TGCAGTGCTAGCGTAGCGGGGGGGGCAGAGACCCAGTACTTC
CSASVAGGAETQYF
>TRBD2|TRBJ2-1|NA|TRBV7-6
TGTGCCAGCAGCCCCCCTAGGGGCGGGAGTGAGCAGTTCTTC
CASSPPRGGSEQFF
>NA|TRBJ1-1|NA|TRBV7-9
TGTGCCAGCAGCTTGCAGAGGGCGAACACTGAAGCTTTCTTT
CASSLQRANTEAFF
>NA|TRBJ2-3|NA|TRBV27
TGTGCCAGCAGCAACCCACCCTCACTCACAGATACGCAGTATTTT
CASSNPPSLTDTQYF
>NA|TRBJ2-2|many|TRBV5-1
TGCGCCAGCAGCTTGGAAGAGAACACCGGGGAGCTGTTTTTT
CASSLEENTGELFF
>NA|TRBJ1-1|many|TRBV29-1
TGCAGCGTAGGGGGAGGAGGGGACACTGAAGCTTTCTTT
CSVGGGGDTEAFF
>NA|TRBJ1-2|many|TRBV12-3/TRBV12-4
TGTGCCAGCAGTTTTCTAACAGGCAGTGGTTTTGGCTACACCTTC
CASSFLTGSGFGYTF
>TRBD2|TRBJ2-1|few|TRBV12-3/TRBV12-4
TGTGCCAGCAGGGCTGACCTAGCGGGAGGGCCTGGCAATGAGCAGTTCTTC
CASRADLAGGPGNEQFF
>TRBD2|TRBJ2-5|NA|TRBV7-3
TGTGCCAGCAGCTTAAATCCCTCGGCGGGAGAAACGGGGACCCAGTACTTC
CASSLNPSAGETGTQYF
>NA|TRBJ2-5|many|TRBV12-3/TRBV12-4
TGTGCCAGCAGTTATGAGGGGCTCCGCCAAGAGACCCAGTACTTC
CASSYEGLRQETQYF
>NA|TRBJ1-1|few|TRBV6-1
TGTGCCAGCAGTGAACAAGGAGGTTCGAACACTGAAGCTTTCTTT
CASSEQGGSNTEAFF
>TRBD2|TRBJ2-3|many|TRBV5-1
TGCGCCAGCAGCTTACCCGGGACTAGCGGGAGCCTGCATTCTAGCACAGATACGCAGTATTTT
CASSLPGTSGSLHSSTDTQYF
>TRBD1|TRBJ2-1|many|TRBV7-9
TGTGCCAGCAGCGCCACGGGACAGGGTTTGCCGCAGTTCTTC
CASSATGQGLPQFF
>NA|TRBJ2-1|NA|TRBV20-1
TGCTGTGCTCAGACTAACCGGGTGCCGCGGATGGGTGAGCAGTTCTTC
CCAQTNRVPRMGEQFF
>TRBD1|TRBJ2-4|many|TRBV2
TGTGCCAGCAGTGAGGACAGGGATGCGGACATTCAGTACTTC
CASSEDRDADIQYF
>NA|TRBJ1-6|many|TRBV5-6
TGTGCCAGCAGCTTGTTTTTGTCTACGGAGGACTTCAGGAATAATTCACCCCTCCACTTT
CASSLFLSTEDFRNNSPLHF
>NA|TRBJ2-1|NA|TRBV3-1
TGTGCCAGCAGCCCTGTAGGGGTCAATGAGCAGTTCTTC
CASSPVGVNEQFF
>NA|TRBJ2-5|many|TRBV20-1
TGCAGTGCGACAGGACAAAAAAATCAAGAGACCCAGTACTTC
CSATGQKNQETQYF
>NA|TRBJ2-3|many|TRBV10-3
TGTGCCATCAGACCAGGGCTCGGGCACGTCACGCAGTATTTT
CAIRPGLGHVTQYF
>NA|TRBJ1-2|NA|TRBV15
TGTGCCACCAGCAGACCCCTCCCCTCGGTCTATGGCTACACCTTC
CATSRPLPSVYGYTF
>NA|TRBJ2-3|NA|TRBV29-1
TGCAGCGGGTCGGCAGATACGCAGTATTTT
CSGSADTQYF